This TCR beta chain appears in the sequencing data of a study of cytomegalovirus exposure and HLA in healthy donors. Study-wide points: Most TCR beta V segments were productive about 87% or about 30% of the time in an earlier analysis. Later, TCR association rates were found to vary by HLA locus, highest for DRB1 and lowest for HLA-C. According to a later analysis, donors in an Asian-associated ancestry cluster reportedly had fewer N-insertions than the 666-donor mean.

It was healthy bone marrow donors who served as donors. The study ran its PCR with 60 Vbeta and 13 Jbeta primers. Here immunoSEQ multiplex PCR was the method, and the copy in TCRdb shows in-frame clones only, minus some. The profile shows around 150,000 clones, 87% of them singletons. This clone showed up just once. Its antigen is as yet unknown. V gave up 9 bases and J gave up 3 bases, with 15 bases separating them. The CDR3 is 13 amino acids. Per germline, CDR1 MNHEY and CDR2 SVGAGI. The chain carries TRBV6-5 and TRBJ2-7, with D possibly TRBD2 on 6 matching bases. The source of this sequence is a woman under 40 in good health and CMV-seronegative. Sequences were obtained from PBMCs. As DNA, the CDR3 is TGTGCCAGTCGGCGGGACGTCAACTACGAGCAGTACTTC. Translating gives CASRRDVNYEQYF.